The 14 T cell receptor beta chains listed next were all sequenced from one sample in a study of T cell clones after liver transplantation. The table came from immunoSEQ multiplex PCR; TCRdb's copy has only in-frame clones and leaves some out. Of around 78,000 clones detected, over 80% appear once; the ten largest clones hold less than 3.5%. Sequencing was performed on CD4+ T cells from blood, taken at the 22-month timepoint. The origin of the receptors is a human patient who received a liver transplant. Some T cells may be graft donor cells.

The rearrangement links TRBV2 to TRBJ1-1, with a possible D match to TRBD1 (6 bases). The CDR3 covers 13 residues. Germline V gives CDR1 SNHLY, CDR2 FYNNEI. Trimming pared 7 bases from V and 10 bases from J, leaving 19 bases between. The CDR3 sequence: CASTRDLSGAAFF. For the CDR3, the DNA is TGTGCCAGCACTAGGGACCTCTCGGGGGCAGCTTTCTTT.

V usage is TRBV5-1 and J usage is TRBJ2-1; D call uncertain. The V end was cut by 2 bases, the J end by 9 bases, with 21 bases between. CDR3 length: 16 residues. The germline gives CDR1 SGHRS, CDR2 YFSETQ. CDR3 protein: CASSLLPGSSGGEQFF. Here the CDR3 DNA reads TGCGCCAGCAGCTTACTACCGGGCAGCTCGGGCGGTGAGCAGTTCTTC.

For the CDR3, the DNA is TGTGCCACATTCGGGGCTAGCGGGCTGGACGGGGAGCTGTTTTTT. Amino acids: CATFGASGLDGELFF. The V and J genes are TRBV7-8 and TRBJ2-2; 8 bases map to TRBD2. Germline V gene data show CDR1 as SGHVS and CDR2 as FQNEAQ. The trim removed 10 bases at V and 7 bases at J, leaving 14 bases unmatched. The CDR3 is made up of 15 amino acids.

The J gene is TRBJ2-7, the V gene TRBV5-1; the D call may be TRBD1 or TRBD2 (5 bases each). The ends were cut back, 0 bases at V and 0 bases at J, with 13 bases in the middle. This CDR3 is 16 amino acids long. Germline CDR1 and CDR2: SGHRS and YFSETQ. CDR3 region: CASSLGRVGDSYEQYF. CDR3 nucleotide sequence: TGCGCCAGCAGCTTGGGCAGGGTGGGGGACTCCTACGAGCAGTACTTC.

The chain combines TRBV11-1 with TRBJ2-7, with D maybe TRBD2 (6 bases). The CDR3 length is 15 residues. Per the germline V gene, CDR1 is SGHAT and CDR2 is FQDESV (reference sequence). V was cut by 3 bases and J by 4 bases, with 16 bases left in between. CDR3 bases: TGTGCCAGCAGCTTCGGACTACGCGGGTCTTACGAGCAGTACTTC. It is translated as CASSFGLRGSYEQYF.

The V and J genes are TRBV5-1 and TRBJ1-2; D gene unclear. V lost 1 base, J lost 0 bases, and 10 bases lay in between. The CDR3 sequence is 15 residues long. Germline V lookup: CDR1 SGHRS, CDR2 YFSETQ. The CDR3: CASSLRTGSNYGYTF. The CDR3, as DNA: TGCGCCAGCAGCTTGCGAACCGGTTCTAACTATGGCTACACCTTC.

The chain recombines TRBV6-1 with TRBJ2-3, with unresolved D. V shed 4 bases and J shed 6 bases, with 8 bases lying between them. The CDR3 sequence is 12 residues long. Germline lookup yields CDR1 MNHNS and CDR2 SASEGT. The chain's CDR3 is CASSARVDTQYF. The CDR3 coding sequence is TGTGCCAGCAGTGCAAGGGTTGATACGCAGTATTTT.

About this clone itself: A read error may account for a junction end that differs from germline. This chain uses TRBV2 with TRBJ2-7; 8 nucleotides match TRBD1. The CDR3 runs to 15 residues. Germline CDR1 SNHLY, CDR2 FYNNEI. The CDR3 here is CASKPGTGRMYGQYF. The DNA of the CDR3 is TGTGCCAGCAAACCCGGGACAGGACGGATGTACGGGCAGTACTTC.

The chain recombines TRBV30 with TRBJ1-4, with 7 bases that match TRBD1. Per germline, CDR1 GTSNPN and CDR2 SVGIG (reference sequence). This CDR3 region has 14 residues. Trimming cost V 2 bases and J 5 bases; bases outside gene matches: 5. The CDR3 sequence: CAWSPGQFNEKLFF. CDR3 coding DNA: TGTGCCTGGAGTCCGGGACAGTTCAATGAAAAACTGTTTTTT.

This clone was counted between two and nine times. The rearrangement uses TRBV29-1 and TRBJ1-2; unclear D gene. V shed 3 bases and J shed 8 bases, with 16 bases lying between them. Germline V gives CDR1 SQVTM, CDR2 ANQGSEA. CDR3 length: 13 amino acids. DNA of the CDR3: TGCAGCGTTGATAATCTGGGTTTAGACGGCTACACCTTC. Translation gives CSVDNLGLDGYTF.

This clone was seen only a few times. V and J are TRBV19 and TRBJ2-5, with 10 bases aligning to TRBD2. The V and J ends lost 5 bases and 5 bases, in that order; junction bases with no gene match: 14. The CDR3 extends over 17 amino acids. Germline loops: CDR1 LNHDA, CDR2 SQIVND (reference sequence). The CDR3, as DNA: TGTGCCAGTAGTCCCATAGGGTTGGAAGCGGGGGGGGAGACCCAGTACTTC. Protein: CASSPIGLEAGGETQYF. Complete variable domain (other parts from reference TRBV19 and TRBJ2-5): DGGITQSPKYLFRKEGQNVTLSCEQNLNHDAMYWYRQDPGQGLRLIYYSQIVNDFQKGDIAEGYSVSREKKESFPLTVTSAQKNPTAFYLCASSPIGLEAGGETQYFGPGTRLLVL.

The chain couples TRBV19 to TRBJ1-5; a possible D gene is TRBD1 (6 bases). This CDR3 has 14 residues. V was trimmed by 3 bases and J by 7 bases, leaving 13 bases between them. From germline, CDR1 is LNHDA and CDR2 SQIVND (reference sequence). For the CDR3, the DNA is TGTGCCAGTAGTATGGACAGAAGGGGCCAGCCCCAGCATTTT. It yields the protein CASSMDRRGQPQHF.

This clone is classed as medium-sized (0.01 to 0.1%). The chain employs TRBV5-6 and TRBJ1-5; 9 nucleotides agree with TRBD1. Germline trimming cut 4 bases from V and 4 bases from J; bases unmatched to any gene: 3. Germline loops: CDR1 SGHDT, CDR2 YYEEEE. This CDR3 is 14 amino acids long. Here the CDR3 DNA reads TGTGCCAGCAGCAGTGACAGGGGGAATCAGCCCCAGCATTTT. This encodes CASSSDRGNQPQHF.

The rearrangement joins TRBV6-6 to TRBJ1-5, with 10 bases lining up with TRBD1. Germline CDR1 reads MNHNY; CDR2 reads SVGAGI (reference sequence). The junction had 3 bases not matched to a gene; V was cut back by 5 bases and J by 5 bases. The CDR3 totals 14 residues. This chain's CDR3 is CASSRGTGDQPQHF. The CDR3 DNA reads TGTGCCAGCAGTCGCGGGACAGGGGATCAGCCCCAGCATTTT.